Each of the 29 T cell receptor beta chains below was sequenced from the same sample in a study of spatial heterogeneity in lung cancer (dated by TCRdb to between 2018 and 2021). Antigens for these TCRs are unknown. Study-wide findings and limitations: The tumor nonsynonymous mutation count correlated with the number of expanded intratumoral alpha and beta TCRs.

The time point label of this sample denotes: sample taken at primary tumor resection. Library prep was done by 5' RACE. Sequencing took place on a NextSeq 500. TCRdb reanalyzed the raw reads on its own, using fastp at Q25 for trimming and MiXCR for clone calling, and kept in-frame beta chains. CDR3 protein duplicates are merged, each entry listing the most common genes and DNA. The sample contains over a thousand distinct CDR3 sequences, 5.5% to 6% of them found a single time. The ten largest clones capture over 50% of the sample. The sample here was lung tumor tissue, taken at surgery. The receptors derive from a female donor with early-stage non-small cell lung cancer.

This clonotype is labeled as large. The V call is TRBV7-8, the J call TRBJ2-3, with D unclear. The V end lost 0 bases, the J end lost 1 base, and 5 bases lay between the germline ends. The germline gives CDR1 SGHVS, CDR2 FQNEAQ. The CDR3 has 14 residues. This chain's CDR3 is CASSLAKGTDTQYF. The CDR3 coding sequence is TGTGCCAGCAGCTTAGCTAAGGGCACAGATACGCAGTATTTT.

This clonotype is labeled as medium-sized. The chain links TRBV7-2 to TRBJ2-2; D is tentatively TRBD1 or TRBD2 (5 bases each). The V gene lost 4 bases and the J gene lost 0 bases, with 12 bases spanning the gap. Germline CDR1 is SGHTA and CDR2 is FQGNSA. This CDR3 is built from 16 residues. CDR3 coding DNA: TGTGCCAGCAGCTCCCCTAGCAGGGCGAACACCGGGGAGCTGTTTTTT. Residues: CASSSPSRANTGELFF.

This clonotype is termed medium-sized (0.01 to 0.1%). The gene calls are TRBV7-6 and TRBJ2-2; no clear D. Germline-derived CDR1 and CDR2 are SGHVS and FNYEAQ. The CDR3 sequence is 13 residues long. V was pared by 5 bases and J by 4 bases, with 8 bases between. CDR3 coding DNA: TGTGCCAGCAGCCCGCAATCCACCGGGGAGCTGTTTTTT. Protein product: CASSPQSTGELFF.

In this sample, this clonotype is medium-sized (0.01 to 0.1%). V usage is TRBV5-4 and J usage is TRBJ2-3; D is unclear. Germline lookup yields CDR1 SGHNT and CDR2 YYREEE (reference sequence). V lost 0 bases, J lost 4 bases, and 6 bases lay in between. The CDR3 is made up of 13 amino acids. The CDR3 loop reads CASSLAGSDTQYF. The DNA of the CDR3 is TGTGCCAGCAGCTTGGCTGGATCAGATACGCAGTATTTT.

By sample share, this clonotype is medium-sized. This chain connects TRBV9 to TRBJ2-3; D not certain. Trimming took off 3 bases at V and 7 bases at J, with 6 bases between the two ends. Germline V gives CDR1 SGDLS, CDR2 YYNGEE. CDR3 length equals 11 residues. CDR3 nucleotides: TGTGCCAGCAGCGATTCTCATACGCAGTATTTT. Residues: CASSDSHTQYF. Together with reference TRBV9 and TRBJ2-3, the CDR3 gives the full variable domain: DSGVTQTPKHLITATGQRVTLRCSPRSGDLSVYWYQQSLDQGLQFLIQYYNGEERAKGNILERFSAQQFPDLHSELNLSSLELGDSALYFCASSDSHTQYFGPGTRLTVL.

This clonotype is labeled medium-sized. V is TRBV27 and J is TRBJ2-3; the D gene is possibly TRBD2 (6 bases). Per the germline V gene, CDR1 is MNHEY and CDR2 is SMNVEV (reference sequence). V lost 7 bases and J lost 1, with 15 bases in between. The CDR3 covers 15 residues. CDR3 region: CASNHPGTGTDTQYF. The CDR3 nucleotides read TGTGCCAGCAACCATCCCGGGACTGGCACAGATACGCAGTATTTT.

This clonotype is termed medium-sized. The gene calls are TRBV5-1 and TRBJ2-1; 10 nucleotides line up with TRBD2. The V and J ends lost 4 bases and 5 bases, in that order; junction bases with no gene match: 6. The CDR3 sequence is 15 residues long. CDR1 and CDR2 (germline): SGHRS, YFSETQ. The CDR3 DNA reads as TGCGCCAGCAGCCAGGGACTAGCGCCGAACAATGAGCAGTTCTTC. Translation: CASSQGLAPNNEQFF.

This clonotype qualifies as medium-sized. The rearrangement links TRBV4-1 to TRBJ1-5, with 9 nucleotides matching TRBD1. Germline assignment: CDR1 MGHRA and CDR2 YSYEKL. The J segment lost 2 bases and the V segment lost 6 bases, leaving 5 bases of the junction unmatched. The CDR3 totals 15 residues. The CDR3 loop reads CASSQTGGGNQPQHF. Here the CDR3 DNA reads TGCGCCAGCAGTCAGACAGGGGGTGGCAATCAGCCCCAGCATTTT.

This clonotype is categorized as medium-sized (0.01 to 0.1%). V is TRBV4-1 and J is TRBJ2-2; D uncertain. The length of the CDR3 is 12 residues. Between the trimmed V and J ends, which lost 0 bases and 7 bases, there was a span of 3 bases. Germline assignment: CDR1 MGHRA and CDR2 YSYEKL. The CDR3, as DNA: TGCGCCAGCAGCCAAGAGTTCGGGGAGCTGTTTTTT. It encodes CASSQEFGELFF.

Within the sample, this clonotype is medium-sized. CDR3 in amino acids: CASSSRTGTGELFF. DNA of the CDR3: TGTGCCAGCAGTTCTAGGACAGGCACCGGGGAGCTGTTTTTT. The V call is TRBV2, the J call TRBJ2-2, with 7 bases fitting TRBD1. Trimming at V came to 5 bases and at J to 4 bases, leaving 4 bases not matched to a gene. The germline CDR1 and CDR2 sequences are SNHLY and FYNNEI. The CDR3 contains 14 residues.

In its sample, this clonotype ranks as medium-sized. The chain couples TRBV2 to TRBJ2-3, with 8 bases matching TRBD2. The germline V gene encodes CDR1 SNHLY and CDR2 FYNNEI. The CDR3 consists of 14 residues. The V segment lost 8 bases and the J segment 3 bases; nucleotides outside the gene matches: 7. CDR3 coding DNA: TGTGCCAGCGGATCCCAGCGGGGGACAGATACGCAGTATTTT. This translates into CASGSQRGTDTQYF.

This clonotype is judged medium-sized (0.01 to 0.1%). This rearrangement joins TRBV18 to TRBJ1-2; no firm D call. With 2 bases removed from V and 0 bases from J, the gap between germline ends came to 4 bases. CDR1 is KGHSH, CDR2 LQKENI, per germline. The CDR3 loop spans 13 amino acids. The CDR3 DNA follows: TGTGCCAGCTCACCAGGATCTAACTATGGCTACACCTTC. Encoded protein: CASSPGSNYGYTF.

This clonotype is judged medium-sized. One junction end disagrees with the germline gene, perhaps due to a read error. The chain employs TRBV2 and TRBJ1-2; D is unclear. The CDR3 is 13 amino acids. The germline gives CDR1 SNHLY, CDR2 FYNNEI. CDR3 sequence: CASSEGMNYGYTF. The CDR3 nucleotides read TGTGCCAGCAGCGAAGGGATGAACTATGGCTACACCTTC.

This clonotype rates as medium-sized. The V gene is TRBV28, the J gene TRBJ2-2; tentatively, D is TRBD2 (6 bases). The CDR3 covers 14 residues. In germline, CDR1 is MDHEN, CDR2 SYDVKM. Trimming cost V 3 bases and J 6 bases, with 11 bases left between them. In nucleotides, the CDR3 is TGTGCCAGCAGTTTGGGTCGGGAGTCCGGGGAGCTGTTTTTT. Translated: CASSLGRESGELFF.

This clonotype is medium-sized in the sample. The V call is TRBV2, the J call TRBJ1-1; TRBD1 might be the D (5 bases). The V and J ends lost 2 bases and 1 base respectively, with 5 bases between them. Germline V lookup: CDR1 SNHLY, CDR2 FYNNEI. The CDR3 totals 13 residues. This CDR3 is CASSERGNTEAFF. CDR3 coding DNA: TGTGCCAGCAGTGAAAGGGGGAACACTGAAGCTTTCTTT.

By share of the sample, this clonotype is medium-sized. V and J are TRBV28 and TRBJ2-4, with D perhaps given as TRBD1 or TRBD2 (5 bases each). Germline V gene sequence: CDR1 MDHEN, CDR2 SYDVKM. CDR3 length: 16 amino acids. With 8 bases removed from V and 0 bases from J, the gap between germline ends came to 17 bases. This CDR3 reads CASRKFEGLAKNIQYF. In DNA, the CDR3 is TGTGCCAGCCGAAAATTCGAGGGGCTAGCCAAAAACATTCAGTACTTC.

This clonotype is deemed medium-sized (0.01 to 0.1%). J is TRBJ2-2 and V is TRBV20-1; 7 bases map to TRBD1. CDR1 and CDR2 from the germline V gene are DFQATT and SNEGSKA (reference sequence). V shed 8 bases, J shed 4 bases, and the junction held 4 bases outside the gene matches. The CDR3 sequence is 12 residues long. The CDR3 bases are TGCAGTACACAGGGGAGCACCGGGGAGCTGTTTTTT. It yields the protein CSTQGSTGELFF.

This clonotype was observed many times. This chain joins TRBV18 and TRBJ1-5; TRBD1 matches at 8 bases. Germline CDR1 KGHSH, CDR2 LQKENI. CDR3 length equals 15 residues. Germline trimming cut 2 bases from V and 1 base from J; bases unmatched to any gene: 1. In DNA form, the CDR3 reads TGTGCCAGCTCACCAGGACAGGGAAGCAATCAGCCCCAGCATTTT. As protein: CASSPGQGSNQPQHF.

In its sample, this clonotype ranks as medium-sized. This chain uses TRBV7-9 with TRBJ1-1, with D tentatively TRBD1 (5 bases). Germline CDR1 reads SEHNR; CDR2 reads FQNEAQ (reference sequence). V dropped 1 base and J dropped 4 bases, with 7 bases sitting between them. CDR3 length equals 13 residues. Here the CDR3 reads CASSLEQGTEAFF. The CDR3 DNA reads as TGTGCCAGCAGCTTAGAGCAGGGCACTGAAGCTTTCTTT.

By frequency in the sample, this clonotype is medium-sized. J is TRBJ1-2 and V is TRBV29-1; 8 bases are a match to TRBD1. Germline CDR1 reads SQVTM; CDR2 reads ANQGSEA. CDR3 size: 14 residues. J gave up 4 bases and V 1 base, and 5 bases lay outside the gene matches. CDR3 sequence reads: CSVEVGTGIYGYTF. In DNA, the CDR3 is TGCAGCGTTGAAGTAGGGACAGGCATCTATGGCTACACCTTC.

By proportion, this clonotype is medium-sized. V is TRBV27 and J is TRBJ1-5; a weak D match, TRBD1 (5 bases). Deletions cut 2 bases from V and 0 bases from J, with 8 bases between. The CDR3 has 15 amino acids. Germline V gene lookup returns CDR1 MNHEY and CDR2 SMNVEV (reference sequence). The CDR3 region has the DNA TGTGCCAGCAGTTTAGCAGGGTATAGCAATCAGCCCCAGCATTTT. Protein sequence: CASSLAGYSNQPQHF.

In its sample, this clonotype ranks as medium-sized. The genes are TRBV12-3 or TRBV12-4 and TRBJ2-7; no firm D call. The CDR3 is 14 amino acids. V lost 3 bases to trimming and J lost 6 bases, with 15 bases between them. The CDR3 coding sequence is TGTGCCAGCAGTTTGGGCCGGCCCAACGGCGAGCAGTACTTC. As protein: CASSLGRPNGEQYF.

By proportion, this clonotype is medium-sized. The chain carries TRBV27 and TRBJ1-1; 12 nucleotides line up with TRBD1. CDR1 and CDR2 from the germline V gene are MNHEY and SMNVEV (reference sequence). The V segment lost 8 bases and the J segment 6 bases; nucleotides outside the gene matches: 4. The CDR3 covers 13 residues. CDR3 residues: CASRGQGAAEAFF. The CDR3 bases are TGTGCCAGCCGGGGACAGGGGGCGGCTGAAGCTTTCTTT.

This clonotype is medium-sized (0.01 to 0.1%) by share. The chain has TRBV7-2 and TRBJ2-7; 9 bases align to TRBD2. Germline lookup yields CDR1 SGHTA and CDR2 FQGNSA. V trimming: 3 bases; J trimming: 5 bases; junction bases outside the gene matches: 8. There are 15 residues in the CDR3. CDR3 bases: TGTGCCAGCAGCTTCCGTAGCGGGAGATCGAACGAGCAGTACTTC. Translation: CASSFRSGRSNEQYF.

By share of the sample, this clonotype is medium-sized. This chain links TRBV6-1 with TRBJ2-7, with a possible D match to TRBD2 (5 bases). From germline, CDR1 is MNHNS and CDR2 SASEGT. V gave up 8 bases and J gave up 4 bases, with 21 bases separating them. This CDR3 has 15 amino acids. CDR3 sequence (DNA): TGTGCCAGCTCGAGCTCCTACTCTCTAGCTTACGAGCAGTACGTC. Protein sequence: CASSSSYSLAYEQYV.

This clonotype was observed a handful of times. The rearrangement uses TRBV3-1 and TRBJ2-3; D perhaps matches TRBD1 (6 bases). The V end lost 1 base, the J end lost 2 bases, and 10 bases lay between the germline ends. Germline values: CDR1 LGHDT, CDR2 YNNKEL (reference sequence). This CDR3 is built from 15 residues. DNA for the CDR3: TGTGCCAGCAGCCAAGGCCAGGGGTTCACAGATACGCAGTATTTT. Translation gives CASSQGQGFTDTQYF.

This clonotype is judged medium-sized. The V gene is TRBV7-2, the J gene TRBJ2-1; 10 positions match TRBD2. The germline CDR1 and CDR2 sequences are SGHTA and FQGNSA. The CDR3 sequence is 17 residues long. The trim removed 5 bases at V and 4 bases at J, leaving 11 bases unmatched. The DNA for the CDR3 is TGTGCCAGCAGCGCTAGAACCTCTAGCGGGGGTTACAATGAGCAGTTCTTC. Residues: CASSARTSSGGYNEQFF.

Judged by abundance, this clonotype is medium-sized. The rearrangement joins TRBV7-2 to TRBJ1-4; TRBD1 aligns across 7 bases. V lost 5 bases, J lost 5 bases, and 11 bases stayed unmatched. Germline V CDR1 and CDR2: SGHTA, FQGNSA. The CDR3 has 16 residues. CDR3 in amino acids: CASSPPSTGLNEKLFF. CDR3 nucleotide sequence: TGTGCCAGCAGCCCCCCTTCGACAGGGCTAAATGAAAAACTGTTTTTT.

Sample share makes this clonotype medium-sized. V is TRBV29-1 and J is TRBJ1-3, with D unclear. This CDR3 is built from 12 residues. Between the trimmed V and J ends, which lost 4 bases and 0 bases, there was a span of 4 bases. The germline V gene has CDR1 SQVTM and CDR2 ANQGSEA. Here the CDR3 reads CSVGTSGNTIYF. CDR3 DNA: TGCAGCGTTGGAACCTCTGGAAACACCATATATTTT.